The sequence of this T cell receptor beta chain was determined in a study of cytomegalovirus exposure and HLA in healthy donors (dated by TCRdb to about 2017). As for the study more broadly: In an earlier analysis of under 600 of the donors, around 290 Gb of sequence data and 117 million unique TCR beta sequences from about 190 million T cells were reported. Approximately 300 gigabases of sequencing data and approximately 91 million unique TCR sequences made up an early release that covered over 550 HLA-typed donors. Among the roughly 370 genotyped donors, about 83% belonged to the genetic ancestry cluster associated with self-reported Caucasian donors. The study aimed to test whether signatures of past pathogen exposure could be identified by cataloging public T cell receptors. The study profiled the T cell repertoires of about 640 subjects by immunosequencing and related them to cytomegalovirus serostatus. Besides the first cohort of roughly 700 subjects, a separate validation cohort made up of about 120 different subjects was used. High-throughput TCR immunosequencing, statistical association of individual TCRs with disease status, and machine learning were combined to predict cytomegalovirus infection status. A later analysis re-analyzed previously published TCR beta repertoires from roughly 630 donors and added high-resolution HLA genotyping to study TCR occurrence patterns. Rather than using new phenotypic data, the later analysis identified candidate immune exposures from TCR beta sequences and from how often those sequences occurred across donors. An earlier analysis of some 500 of the donors used high-throughput TCR beta sequencing to judge whether each TCR beta V gene segment behaved as functional or pseudogenic. Donor age, sex, ethnicity and CMV serostatus were compiled together with the repertoire data. A later genetic analysis used genome-wide SNP genotypes for about 55% of the 666 donors, treating that subset as a discovery cohort. Every discovery cohort repertoire had been produced on one sequencing platform. HLA typing covered class I and class II loci at four-digit resolution. Typing coverage varied by locus: roughly 629-630 donors for A, B, C, DRB1 and DQB1; approximately 500 for DQA1; over 600 for DPA1; approximately 470 for DPB1. Because of strong linkage in the cohort, 5 or 6 DR-DQ haplotypes were treated as single units for association and clustering. Across approximately 420 genotyped donors of the cohort, an average of roughly 200,000 unique TCR beta nucleotide sequences per donor were sequenced, and approximately 17% of those sequences were non-productive.

The V end loses 1 base and the J end loses 3 bases, and a stretch of 13 bases separates them. CDR1 and CDR2, looked up from the germline V gene (reference sequence), are MNHEY and SMNVEV. Including the terminal cysteine and phenylalanine, the CDR3 comprises 15 residues. The entry retains the CDR3 DNA only, 45 bases that are in frame from base 1. As for this clone: Its antigen is not yet known.

The cohort consisted of some 730 healthy bone marrow donors. At the time of sampling, every cohort member was nominally healthy, though immune exposures that went unrecorded were likely present. The donor tested CMV seropositive and was one of the 289 seropositive cohort members. Each donor provided a peripheral blood sample, and peripheral blood mononuclear cells were used for TCR beta sequencing. Genomic DNA was extracted from the blood cell samples with the Qiagen DNeasy Blood Extraction Kit. Preparation of the library involved the immunoSEQ multiplex PCR assay. A mixture of 60 forward primers for TCR Vbeta segments and 13 reverse primers for TCR Jbeta segments was used in the multiplex PCR. The CDR3 region of rearranged TCR beta genes was amplified from genomic DNA by a multiplex PCR assay. The amplified TCR beta libraries were sequenced on the Illumina HiSeq System as 87-base-pair reads. The source study handled its data this way. A later analysis counted 65 million to 90 million unique TCR beta chains across the 550 to 750 repertoires, and 9.5 million to 11 million of these chains were shared by at least two donors. Raw reads were error-corrected and collapsed into unique sequences with a nearest-neighbor algorithm that merged closely related sequences to remove PCR and sequencing errors. CDR3 sequences were aligned to IMGT reference sequences to assign V, D and J gene segments. Each retained sequence needed at least a six-nucleotide match to both a V gene segment and a J gene segment. A rearrangement counted as productive if the CDR3 had no stop codons and remained in frame with V and J, and every other rearrangement counted as non-productive. Following IMGT convention, CDR3 was defined as the stretch from the second conserved V-encoded cysteine to the conserved J-encoded phenylalanine. The earlier analysis of about 500 of the donors excluded sequences that lacked an unambiguous match to a single V gene segment. In an earlier analysis of a few hundred of the donors, a V segment was called functional when productive rearrangements were above 56.7%, and segregating when the standard deviation between donors exceeded 5%. A statistical classification framework was developed to diagnose cytomegalovirus status using the catalog of TCR beta chain sequences. V and J gene assignment, in a later analysis, came from comparing TCR nucleotide sequences with IMGT/GENE-DB human TR gene sequences. In a later analysis, CDR3 sequences and most-parsimonious VDJ recombination scenarios were assigned using the TCRdist pipeline. In a later analysis, each TCR beta chain was defined by its CDR3 amino acid sequence together with its V-gene family, and reads lacking a unique V-gene family were excluded. A later analysis removed roughly 590 highly shared, low-generation-probability nucleotide sequences to deal with suspected cross-contamination and a sequencing artifact. In a later analysis, a clonal expansion index was calculated for each public chain from normalized within-repertoire ranks of inferred template counts. A later analysis computed generation probabilities with a VDJ recombination model fitted to out-of-frame rearrangements, and checked the results against IGoR. A later analysis scored TCR-TCR, TCR-HLA and TCR-CMV co-occurrence with hypergeometric tests, applying a repertoire-size bias correction to TCR pairs. In a later analysis, false discovery rates were estimated by permuting HLA or CMV assignments 20 times. A later analysis grouped co-occurring TCRs with DBSCAN, adding TCRdist sequence similarity when clustering within HLA-allele-positive subsets. Co-occurrence clustering excluded repertoires with fewer than 30,000 or more than 120,000 public chains, plus five with anomalous nucleotide sharing. TCRdb mirrors the immuneACCESS table, restricted to in-frame sequences. Some clones are absent from its copies; in checked studies, under half trace to an unresolved V gene, and the reason for the others is unknown. That table supplies the V and J calls and clone size; D and trimming were determined from the DNA. The sample table records 200,000 to 250,000 clones. The top ten clones comprise roughly 0.98% of the sample.

Broad study findings and their caveats: Linkage disequilibrium might explain the correlated functional status among segregating V segments, but an unknown experimental factor could not be excluded. Immune exposure information for the cohort was limited to CMV serostatus. The earlier analysis of 450 to 700 of the donors excluded 15 to 20 rarely observed V segments, including chromosome 9 orphons, because counts were too low. Compared with equally common non-associated chains, HLA-associated TCR beta chains in a later analysis were more clonally expanded and had lower generation probabilities. In a later analysis, several top co-occurrence clusters were reported to appear linked to parvovirus B19, influenza, CMV and Epstein-Barr virus. Some IMGT-functional V segments, including TRBV6-2 and TRBV6-3, could not be distinguished by the 87-base-pair reads and were therefore excluded. In a later analysis, TCR association rates were found to vary across HLA loci, with the most associated TCRs seen for DRB1 alleles and the fewest for HLA-C alleles. The cohort was sequenced for TCR beta chains only, and without alpha or paired-chain data the features that could be detected were limited. While some public TCRs were present in many individuals, most TCR sequences turned up only very rarely across donors. The classifier was reported to diagnose cytomegalovirus status with high specificity and sensitivity in both the original and validation cohorts. Because HLA typing was unavailable for some donors at each locus, only the typed subset was used in association tests. According to the authors, the approach could potentially be generalized to other disease states and immunological phenotypes. At a false discovery rate of 0.05, a later analysis linked 16,951 TCR beta sequences to specific HLA alleles. A later genetic analysis reported fewer N-insertions in productive TCRs among donors in an Asian-associated ancestry cluster than the approximately 700-donor mean. Three of the identified cytomegalovirus-associated TCR beta chains were confirmed in vitro to be specific for cytomegalovirus antigens. A later analysis found that most CMV-associated TCR beta chains appeared HLA-restricted, with HLA associations seemingly driven largely by CMV exposure. Roughly uniform sequencing depth across donors was assumed in presence/absence analyses, although this assumption may not hold. In an earlier analysis of 500 to 650 of the donors, most TCR beta V segments appeared in productive rearrangements about 90% or about 30% of the time, broadly matching IMGT annotations. The sequencing pipeline was judged likely to have produced a cluster of highly shared sequence variants as a technical artifact. A further reported finding was that TCR beta sequences accurately predicted the HLA-A and HLA-B alleles for most subjects in the first cohort. The study listed 150 to 200 TCR beta chains as associated with cytomegalovirus. V-gene and J-gene trimming of TCR beta chains was associated with a missense DCLRE1C variant in a later genetic analysis, and the association was replicated in an independent cohort. When HLA alleles, especially DR and DQ, strongly co-occurred, attributing TCR associations to individual alleles was difficult.

This receptor was obtained from a woman younger than 45 in good health and CMV-seropositive. The rearrangement combines TRBV27 with TRBJ2-7; no confident D gene assignment can be made. The sample comprised PBMCs. This receptor carries the CDR3 CASSLFTRANYEQYF. In nucleotides, the sequence is TGTGCCAGCAGTTTATTTACAAGAGCGAACTACGAGCAGTACTTC.